Each of the 21 T cell receptor beta chains below was sequenced from the same sample in a study of molecular identifiers for immune sequencing clone quantification. In TCRdb, the PCR reads were re-called with MiXCR into one record per CDR3 protein. The sample has approximately 100,000 distinct CDR3 sequences, around 33% seen once. What was sequenced was naive CD8+ T cells from blood, with Jurkat cell RNA spiked in. The subset here: FACS-sorted CD8+CD4-CCR7+CD45RA+ naive T cells. Source of these receptors: a human donor in good health. Some libraries in this study had Jurkat cell RNA spiked in.

As concerns this clonotype: A much larger clone differs from this one at a single base, so this may be a read error. This sequence joins TRBV7-2 and TRBJ2-7; TRBD2 agrees at 7 bases. V trimming: 5 bases; J trimming: 6 bases; junction bases outside the gene matches: 7. The CDR3 loop spans 13 amino acids. CDR1 and CDR2 from the germline V gene are SGHTA and FQGNSA. The CDR3 bases are TGTGCCAGCAGCCCTAGCGGTACCTTCGAGCAGTACTTC. This translates into CASSPSGTFEQYF.

The CDR3 protein is CSADEPGVGGETQYF. In nucleotides, the CDR3 is TGCAGTGCGGACGAACCAGGAGTAGGGGGAGAGACCCAGTACTTC. This sequence joins TRBV20-1 and TRBJ2-5; tentative D call: TRBD1 (6 bases). Germline V lookup: CDR1 DFQATT, CDR2 SNEGSKA (reference sequence). The CDR3 totals 15 residues. V lost 6 bases to trimming and J lost 4 bases, with 21 bases between them.

On this clonotype: A much larger clone is a single base away; this may be a read error. The genes are TRBV7-2 and TRBJ2-4; D not resolved. Germline lookup yields CDR1 SGHTA and CDR2 FQGNSA. This CDR3 contains 13 residues. V was clipped by 9 bases and J by 5 bases, with 14 bases between them. CDR3: CARSQQHENIQYF. The CDR3 nucleotides read TGTGCCAGAAGCCAACAACATGAAAACATTCAGTACTTC.

This clonotype was found many times. The chain has TRBV13 and TRBJ2-3; D is unresolved. CDR3 length: 13 amino acids. The germline gives CDR1 PRHDT, CDR2 FYEKMQ (reference sequence). V dropped 1 base and J dropped 4 bases, with 6 bases sitting between them. The CDR3 spells CASSLVGSDTQYF. In DNA form, the CDR3 reads TGTGCCAGCAGCTTAGTGGGGTCAGATACGCAGTATTTT.

This clonotype occurred a few times. V gene TRBV12-3 or TRBV12-4 combines with J gene TRBJ2-7; D gene unclear. V was cut by 4 bases and J by 6 bases, with 4 bases left in between. The CDR3 consists of 10 residues. The CDR3 here is CASSWTEQYF. In DNA, the CDR3 is TGTGCCAGCAGTTGGACCGAGCAGTACTTC.

Details on this clonotype: A single base separates this from a much larger clone, so it may be a read error. The genes are TRBV15 and TRBJ2-3; unclear D gene. V lost 1 base to trimming and J lost 10 bases, with 9 bases between them. This CDR3 region has 12 residues. CDR1 and CDR2 (germline): LNHNV, YYDKDF (reference sequence). Here the CDR3 DNA reads TGTGCCACCAGCAGAGGCGCATACCCGCAGTATTTT. Amino acids: CATSRGAYPQYF.

The chain is built from TRBV7-6 and TRBJ2-7, with D tentatively TRBD2 (6 bases). Germline CDR1 reads SGHVS; CDR2 reads FNYEAQ. The CDR3 is made up of 15 amino acids. Trimming removed 5 bases at V and 4 bases at J, with 18 bases between. CDR3 DNA sequence: TGTGCCAGCAGCATAAGTTTAAGCGGGTCTTACGAGCAGTACTTC. Protein: CASSISLSGSYEQYF.

Note on this clonotype: A much larger clone lies one base from this, so it may be a read error. The chain joins TRBV5-1 to TRBJ2-1; 9 positions match TRBD2. The CDR3 is 16 amino acids. Per the germline V gene, CDR1 is SGHRS and CDR2 is YFSETQ. After removal of 3 bases from V and 6 bases from J, the junction contained 10 bases not matched to a gene. The CDR3, as DNA: TGCGCCAGCAGCTATCGACTAGCGGAGAGGGCCAATGAGCAGTTCTTC. The encoded protein is CASSYRLAERANEQFF.

On this clonotype: This sequence may be a read error, since a much larger clone differs from it by one base. The gene calls are TRBV28 and TRBJ1-1; D is uncertain. V gave up 3 bases and J gave up 6 bases, with 14 bases separating them. The germline gives CDR1 MDHEN, CDR2 SYDVKM. The CDR3 totals 14 residues. CDR3 bases: TGTGCCAGCAGTTTGACACCCGAAACTGCTGAAGCTTTCTTT. It codes for CASSLTPETAEAFF.

A word on this clonotype: A much larger clone sits a single nucleotide away, making a read error possible. Likely a read error: the CDR3 ends without its conserved phenylalanine or tryptophan. The chain carries TRBV28 and TRBJ1-5; no clear D. The V end was cut by 6 bases, the J end by 6 bases, with 18 bases between. Germline CDR1 is MDHEN and CDR2 is SYDVKM. The CDR3 has 15 residues. CDR3 loop: CASSQDKGRRQPQHI. The CDR3, as DNA: TGTGCCAGCAGCCAAGACAAAGGTCGGCGTCAGCCCCAGCATATT.

This clonotype was seen only a few times. The rearrangement links TRBV6-6 to TRBJ2-7, with D possibly TRBD1 on 5 matching bases. Trimming took off 5 bases at V and 3 bases at J, with 8 bases between the two ends. CDR3 length: 12 amino acids. The germline V gene encodes CDR1 MNHNY and CDR2 SVGAGI (reference sequence). The chain's CDR3 is CASSPQDYEQYF. The CDR3 DNA follows: TGTGCCAGCAGTCCACAGGACTACGAGCAGTACTTC.

Remarks on this clonotype: A much larger clone differs by one base, so this may be a read error. The chain links TRBV29-1 to TRBJ2-1; D might be TRBD1 or TRBD2, each matching 5 bases. The germline gives CDR1 SQVTM, CDR2 ANQGSEA. The CDR3 spans 10 residues. The CDR3 sequence: CSGVPGPADF. As DNA, the CDR3 is TGCAGCGGTGTCCCGGGACCGGCAGACTTC.

The chain employs TRBV7-9 and TRBJ2-1, with D perhaps given as TRBD1 or TRBD2 (5 bases each). The length of the CDR3 is 17 residues. The germline CDR1 and CDR2 sequences are SEHNR and FQNEAQ (reference sequence). Trimming removed 0 bases at V and 3 bases at J, with 15 bases between. Here the CDR3 reads CASSLARGIKLYNEQFF. Here the CDR3 DNA reads TGTGCCAGCAGCTTAGCGAGGGGAATTAAGCTCTACAATGAGCAGTTCTTC. The variable domain in full, with the rest retrieved from reference TRBV7-9 and TRBJ2-1, is DTGVSQNPRHKITKRGQNVTFRCDPISEHNRLYWYRQTLGQGPEFLTYFQNEAQLEKSRLLSDRFSAERPKGSFSTLEIQRTEQGDSAMYLCASSLARGIKLYNEQFFGPGTRLTVL.

This clonotype was seen only a few times. One end of the junction varies from germline; a read error may be responsible. The genes are TRBV14 and TRBJ2-3, with D uncertain. The CDR3 sequence is 15 residues long. CDR1 is SGHDN, CDR2 FVKESK, per germline. The CDR3 DNA is TGTGCCAGCAGCCAAATCATCACCGATCCAGATACGCAGAATTTT. It encodes CASSQIITDPDTQNF.

The chain carries TRBV28 and TRBJ2-1; D is perhaps TRBD2 (6 bases). Germline lookup yields CDR1 MDHEN and CDR2 SYDVKM. V was trimmed by 3 bases and J by 3 bases, leaving 9 bases between them. This CDR3 contains 14 residues. The CDR3 DNA sequence: TGTGCCAGCAGTTTTGCTAGCGACTACAATGAGCAGTTCTTC. This gives the protein CASSFASDYNEQFF. Looking up the rest from reference TRBV28 and TRBJ2-1 gives the full variable domain: DVKVTQSSRYLVKRTGEKVFLECVQDMDHENMFWYRQDPGLGLRLIYFSYDVKMKEKGDIPEGYSVSREKKERFSLILESASTNQTSMYLCASSFASDYNEQFFGPGTRLTVL.

This clonotype came up a few times. It may be a read error: a sequence one base away is much more abundant. This chain links TRBV20-1 with TRBJ2-7; the D gene could be TRBD1 or TRBD2 (5 bases each). With 4 bases removed from V and 2 bases from J, the gap between germline ends came to 18 bases. CDR1 DFQATT and CDR2 SNEGSKA come from the germline V gene (reference sequence). This CDR3 is built from 15 residues. CDR3 in amino acids: CSATPRESTTYEQYF. For the CDR3, the DNA is TGCAGTGCTACTCCCAGGGAGTCTACCACCTACGAGCAGTACTTC.

A few counts support this clonotype. The V gene is TRBV24-1, the J gene TRBJ2-1; possible D gene TRBD1, 5 bases. This CDR3 has 12 amino acids. The V end was cut by 5 bases, the J end by 6 bases, with 7 bases between. Germline V gene data show CDR1 as KGHDR and CDR2 as SFDVKD. CDR3 DNA sequence: TGTGCCACCAGTGGCAGGGTCAATGAGCAGTTCTTC. Protein product: CATSGRVNEQFF.

This clonotype came up once. Possible read error: a much larger clone is one base away. This CDR3 reads CASSLAGDKQYF. The CDR3 nucleotides read TGTGCCAGCAGCCTCGCAGGGGACAAGCAGTACTTC. The chain has TRBV7-9 and TRBJ2-7; the D gene is possibly TRBD1 (6 bases). Trimming took off 5 bases at V and 8 bases at J, with 13 bases between the two ends. The CDR3 consists of 12 residues. Germline CDR1 is SEHNR and CDR2 is FQNEAQ (reference sequence).

This clonotype was picked up a small number of times. The chain is built from TRBV4-3 and TRBJ2-3, with D perhaps matching TRBD2 (5 bases). This CDR3 spans 15 amino acids. In germline, CDR1 is LGHNA, CDR2 YSLEER. Trimming shortened V by 3 bases and J by 3 bases, and 13 bases separated the two germline ends. The CDR3 here is CASSQGSTGTDTQYF. The CDR3 DNA sequence: TGCGCCAGCAGCCAGGGGTCGACGGGGACAGATACGCAGTATTTT.

This clonotype appeared a few times. The J gene is TRBJ2-7, the V gene TRBV12-3 or TRBV12-4; D is ambiguous. The CDR3 covers 11 residues. Trimming stripped 3 bases from V and 7 bases from J, with 7 bases between. The CDR3 DNA reads TGTGCCAGCAGTTTCGGCTGGGAGCAGTACTTC. This gives the protein CASSFGWEQYF.

At least ten counts were recorded for this clonotype. CDR3 residues: CSASWGTDTQYF. CDR3 nucleotide sequence: TGCAGTGCTAGTTGGGGCACAGATACGCAGTATTTT. V is TRBV20-1 and J is TRBJ2-3; no reliable D call. Germline CDR1 DFQATT, CDR2 SNEGSKA (reference sequence). The germline V and J ends were trimmed by 3 bases and 1 base, with 5 bases remaining between them. CDR3 length equals 12 residues.